This entry concerns a single T cell receptor (beta chain). Its antigen is still unknown. A much larger clone lies a single base off, so this may be a read error. This entry is derived from a study of T-cell memory formation after mild COVID-19. For the study at large: TCR clusters were largely donor specific.

This CDR3 comprises 14 residues. CDR1 SGHTA and CDR2 FQGNSA come from the germline V gene. Study-wide findings and caveats: CD4/CD8 balance characterized clones contracting day 15 to 85, and CD4+ skew characterized later expanders. Largely, contracting CD4+ clones fell within CM and EM, and contracting CD8+ clones within EMRA.

TCRdb passed the 5' RACE reads through MiXCR, listing each CDR3 protein once. The profile shows 250,000 to 350,000 distinct CDR3 sequences, about 16% of them singletons. The chain recombines TRBV7-2 with TRBJ2-4; D possibly corresponds to TRBD1 (6 bases). The sequenced material came from PBMCs or a T cell subset sorted from them (not recorded which). The TCR originated in a young man who had mild COVID-19 (a few samples of this study predate the infection). Cell type and time point are not known. CDR3 residues: CARSLAAGVDIQYF. The CDR3 DNA sequence: TGTGCCAGAAGCTTAGCCGCAGGGGTGGACATTCAGTACTTC.